This TCR beta chain was identified in a study of regulatory and conventional T cells in RAG deficiency (dated by TCRdb to 2016 to 2017). Regarding the study in general: Hypomorphic RAG mutations in combined immunodeficiency or atypical SCID are frequently associated with autoimmunity. The study used high-throughput TCR beta sequencing to compare repertoire diversity and composition of Treg, conventional CD4+ and CD8+ T cells between RAG-deficient patients and healthy controls.

The germline V gene (reference sequence) supplies CDR1 LNHDA and CDR2 SQIVND. The CDR3 numbers 11 residues from cysteine through phenylalanine. The kept DNA is CDR3 alone, 33 bases in frame from the first base. Regarding this clone: Its antigen is unknown. Relative to the germline gene, one junction end is altered; a read error may explain this.

Broader findings and caveats from the paper: In Omenn syndrome patients, sorted CD25-high CD127-low cells may represent peripherally activated cells rather than bona fide Treg cells. Compared with control T-cell subpopulations, RAG-deficient patients had much lower Shannon entropy and higher Simpson indices. Some T-cell subset analyses were not performed for some subjects. All patient T-cell subsets had shorter CDR3 lengths; Omenn syndrome patients showed >75% Treg-Tconv repertoire overlap at nucleotide and amino acid level. In Omenn syndrome and CID/AS patients compared with controls, 75 to 100-fold fewer unique TCR beta sequences were detected from Treg cells, versus approximately 10-fold fewer for other subsets.

Eight patients with RAG deficiency were studied, comprising one with SCID, two with Omenn syndrome and five with combined immunodeficiency or atypical SCID. CD8+ T cells lacking CD4 were purified from blood before genomic DNA extraction. Receptors were amplified or captured by the immunoSEQ multiplex PCR assay. Genomic DNA from the sorted T-cell subsets was used to amplify rearranged TCR beta chain products, which were then sequenced. Per the original workflow: Shannon entropy and Simpson indices were used to measure how diverse the repertoire of productive TCR beta rearrangements was. Clonal expansion was assessed using the summed frequency of the 100 most abundant productive TCR beta clonotypes among total reads. The TRB repertoires were evaluated with a self-reactivity index based on amino acid usage at CDR3beta positions 6 and 7. Repertoire analyses used two-way ANOVA; flow cytometric analyses used Student t or Mann-Whitney tests. Held by TCRdb, this immuneACCESS table contains in-frame sequences only and omits some clones. Under half of the omission traces to an unresolved V gene where checked; the cause of the rest is unknown. From that table come the V and J calls and clone size; the DNA was used to work out D and trimming. In this sample the table shows 5,500 to 6,500 clones, just under 95% of which occur a single time. The top ten hold 49% of the sample.

Material for sequencing was CD8+ T cells sorted from blood. The chain is made from TRBV19 and TRBJ1-4, with the D gene not confidently named. This sequence originates from a human donor with RAG deficiency presenting as severe combined immunodeficiency. CDR3 sequence: CASSIGEKLFF. Here is the DNA: TGTGCCAGTAGCATAGGTGAAAAACTGTTTTTT.